This T cell receptor beta chain is from a study of human T cells and chemical hapten exposure. General study results and limits: TCRs exceeding a frequency of 1 in 1000 stayed unchanged under DPC sensitization. Expanded TCRs were compared with controls, and the expanded TCRs formed significantly more large CDR3 similarity clusters.

This CDR3 has 13 amino acids. V lost 6 bases and J 8 bases, leaving 14 bases between the germline ends. The germline V gene encodes CDR1 KGHSH and CDR2 LQKENI. As handled by the study authors: TCRs per sample had a median of approximately 88,000 and ranged from 23,224 to 690,600. TCRdb recomputed calls from the RACE reads with MiXCR, one row per CDR3 protein. The V and J calls follow TCRdb's processing rather than the paper's. The repertoire holds about 180,000 distinct CDR3 sequences, with roughly 30% as singletons. Time point of the sample: pre-sensitization, week 0. Sample treatment: therapeutic diphenylcyclopropenone sensitization with weekly scalp DPC. Researchers extracted total RNA from unfractionated whole blood. The sample holds a few counts of this clonotype. Its antigen is undetermined.

The clonotype was recovered from a woman in her 30s with alopecia areata. Some clones in this sample may be carry-over from other donors' samples. Sequenced material: whole blood, taken in connection with sensitization to the hapten diphenylcyclopropenone (DPC). The chain employs TRBV18 and TRBJ2-1, with D possibly matching TRBD1 (6 bases). The CDR3 spells CASSPVYRDEQFF. The CDR3, as DNA: TGTGCCAGCTCTCCCGTTTACAGGGATGAGCAGTTCTTC.